The clone carrying this TCR beta chain was seen only a few times. Unique molecular identifiers featured in how the TCRbeta library was prepared. One entry per CDR3 protein, called by TCRdb with MiXCR from the PCR reads. The table includes just under 550,000 distinct CDR3 sequences, about 17% detected once. The data originate from a study of T-cell reconstitution after alpha-beta-depleted transplantation in children. The CDR3 has 15 residues. CDR1 and CDR2 (germline): SQVTM, ANQGSEA. V gave up 6 bases and J gave up 2 bases; unmatched junction bases: 7. This chain connects TRBV29-1 to TRBJ2-3; 11 nucleotides line up with TRBD2. The sequencing here drew on PBMCs from the stem cell graft donor, taken from the stem cell graft. The receptor's source is a human donor who donated a stem cell graft to a child with acute lymphoblastic leukemia. This CDR3 reads CSVASGRPHTDTQYF. The CDR3 coding sequence is TGCAGCGTCGCTAGCGGGAGGCCGCACACAGATACGCAGTATTTT.